These 29 T cell receptor beta chains came from one sample sequenced in a study of Ad26.COV2.S vaccination and SARS-CoV-2 variants. Profiled with immunoSEQ multiplex PCR; TCRdb holds only in-frame clones, not every one. Here the sample spans approximately 340,000 clones, about 91% being singletons. This specimen was peripheral blood, taken after recovery from COVID-19. These receptors originate from a human donor who had recovered from COVID-19.

The V gene is TRBV7-2, the J gene TRBJ2-3; the match to TRBD2 covers 8 bases. Germline CDR1 SGHTA, CDR2 FQGNSA. The ends lost 0 bases at V and 9 bases at J; junction bases unmatched: 11. The CDR3 contains 16 residues. CDR3 in amino acids: CASSLAMAGGPQTQYF. The CDR3 DNA sequence: TGTGCCAGCAGCTTAGCTATGGCGGGGGGCCCCCAGACGCAGTATTTT.

The chain uses TRBV10-2 and TRBJ1-1; no reliable D call. Per the germline V gene, CDR1 is WSHSY and CDR2 is SAAADI. Trimming left V 5 bases short and J 0 bases short, with 10 bases between. This CDR3 has 14 amino acids. For the CDR3, the DNA is TGCGCCAGCAGTTCCGGCTTCCTGAACACTGAAGCTTTCTTT. Its translation is CASSSGFLNTEAFF.

The rearrangement uses TRBV5-1 and TRBJ1-2; 9 bases map to TRBD1. Germline-derived CDR1 and CDR2 are SGHRS and YFSETQ. The CDR3 runs to 17 residues. The V gene end was trimmed by 0 bases and the J gene end by 4 bases; junction bases not matched to a gene: 10. The CDR3 region is CASSLGQGVGGVYGYTF. The CDR3 DNA follows: TGCGCCAGCAGCTTGGGACAGGGGGTAGGGGGAGTCTATGGCTACACCTTC. Full variable domain (remainder filled in from reference TRBV5-1 and TRBJ1-2): KAGVTQTPRYLIKTRGQQVTLSCSPISGHRSVSWYQQTPGQGLQFLFEYFSETQRNKGNFPGRFSGRQFSNSRSEMNVSTLELGDSALYLCASSLGQGVGGVYGYTFGSGTRLTVV.

The V gene is TRBV6-5, the J gene TRBJ1-2; 9 bases fit TRBD1. Losses at the gene ends were 6 bases for V and 1 base for J; bases not matched to a gene: 6. The CDR3 totals 15 residues. From germline, CDR1 is MNHEY and CDR2 SVGAGI. CDR3 coding DNA: TGTGCCAGCAGAAAGCCGGGACAGGGTAACTATGGCTACACCTTC. As protein: CASRKPGQGNYGYTF.

The rearrangement joins TRBV3-1 (or the pseudogene TRBV3-2) to TRBJ2-1; possible D gene TRBD2, 6 bases. The CDR3 sequence is 17 residues long. CDR1 is LGHDT, CDR2 YNNKEL, per germline (reference sequence). V was shortened by 0 bases and J by 1 base, with 13 bases between the two germline ends. In DNA, the CDR3 is TGTGCCAGCAGCCAAGATTTCGAGACTAGGTCCTACAATGAGCAGTTCTTC. This encodes CASSQDFETRSYNEQFF.

The chain is built from TRBV6-5 and TRBJ1-3; weak D call: TRBD1 (5 bases). The CDR3 sequence is 15 residues long. The germline V gene has CDR1 MNHEY and CDR2 SVGAGI. V was trimmed by 7 bases and J by 8 bases, leaving 21 bases between them. This CDR3 is CASNFIRQGGDTIYF. CDR3 DNA: TGTGCCAGCAATTTTATAAGGCAGGGCGGGGACACCATATATTTT.

The chain joins TRBV6-6 to TRBJ1-2; the D is unclear. Deletions cut 6 bases from V and 8 bases from J, with 19 bases between. CDR3 length: 14 residues. Germline-derived CDR1 and CDR2 are MNHNY and SVGAGI (reference sequence). Here the CDR3 reads CASSPGRVQGGYTF. Written as DNA, the CDR3 is TGTGCCAGCAGCCCCGGGAGGGTTCAAGGAGGCTACACCTTC.

J is TRBJ1-1 and V is TRBV6-5; D is unclear. This CDR3 region has 12 residues. Germline V CDR1 and CDR2: MNHEY, SVGAGI. V was shortened by 7 bases and J by 5 bases, with 11 bases between the two germline ends. CDR3 sequence: CASKNERTEAFF. In DNA, the CDR3 is TGTGCCAGCAAGAACGAGAGGACTGAAGCTTTCTTT.

The rearrangement joins TRBV19 to TRBJ1-1; 10 nucleotides match TRBD1. This CDR3 has 15 residues. Germline lookup yields CDR1 LNHDA and CDR2 SQIVND (reference sequence). V lost 5 bases to trimming and J lost 3 bases; unmatched junction nucleotides: 6. CDR3 protein: CASSLGTGAYTEAFF. The CDR3 DNA follows: TGTGCCAGTAGTTTGGGGACAGGGGCTTACACTGAAGCTTTCTTT.

This chain links TRBV29-1 with TRBJ1-2; 7 nucleotides align to TRBD1. J lost 7 bases, V lost 5 bases, and 7 bases had no gene match. This CDR3 contains 12 residues. Germline lookup yields CDR1 SQVTM and CDR2 ANQGSEA. The CDR3 here is CSVNRGSGGYTF. CDR3 bases: TGCAGCGTTAACAGGGGTTCGGGTGGCTACACCTTC.

Here the CDR3 DNA reads TGTGCCAGTACCAGGAGCTCCTATAATTCACCCCTCCACTTT. This encodes CASTRSSYNSPLHF. This rearrangement joins TRBV19 to TRBJ1-6; D call uncertain. V shed 7 bases and J shed 0 bases, with 7 bases lying between them. The CDR3 covers 14 residues. Germline V gives CDR1 LNHDA, CDR2 SQIVND (reference sequence).

This clone was picked up one time. In DNA, the CDR3 is TGTGCCAGCAGTCCAGGGCGGGGCTACACCTTC. The encoded protein is CASSPGRGYTF. This chain links TRBV12-3 or TRBV12-4 with TRBJ1-2; D may be TRBD1 (5 bases). The CDR3 is 11 residues long. V was shortened by 5 bases and J by 8 bases, with 9 bases between the two germline ends.

The chain uses TRBV7-3 and TRBJ1-2, with 9 bases matching TRBD1. This CDR3 is built from 15 residues. Germline CDR1 is SGHTA and CDR2 is FQGTGA. V trimming: 0 bases; J trimming: 2 bases; junction bases outside the gene matches: 1. CDR3 nucleotides: TGTGCCAGCAGCTTAACGGGACAGGGAAACTATGGCTACACCTTC. It is translated as CASSLTGQGNYGYTF.

The chain recombines TRBV6-2 or TRBV6-3 with TRBJ2-3; D gene ambiguous. V was trimmed by 2 bases and J by 6 bases, leaving 6 bases between them. The CDR3 extends over 12 amino acids. The germline CDR1 and CDR2 sequences are MNHEY and SVGEGT. The CDR3 region has the DNA TGTGCCAGCAGTTACAACTCCGATACGCAGTATTTT. It yields the protein CASSYNSDTQYF.

The rearrangement uses TRBV29-1 and TRBJ2-7; D remains ambiguous. V gave up 4 bases and J gave up 0 bases, with 10 bases separating them. Germline V lookup: CDR1 SQVTM, CDR2 ANQGSEA. The CDR3 totals 13 residues. CDR3 loop: CSVVARDSYEQYF. CDR3 DNA: TGCAGCGTTGTGGCTAGGGACTCCTACGAGCAGTACTTC.

V and J are TRBV12-5 and TRBJ1-3, with TRBD1 as a possible D gene (6 bases). The germline gives CDR1 LGHNT, CDR2 FRNRAP. The CDR3 length is 20 residues. V lost 0 bases and J 4 bases, leaving 25 bases between the germline ends. The CDR3, as DNA: TGTGCTAGTGGTTTGGTTTTGGCACCACACACGGGGGCTTTAGGAAACACCATATATTTT. Protein sequence: CASGLVLAPHTGALGNTIYF.

CDR3 DNA sequence: TGTGCCAGCAGCCTGGACTCGTTCACAGATACGCAGTATTTT. Protein: CASSLDSFTDTQYF. The chain combines TRBV7-2 with TRBJ2-3; weak D call: TRBD2 (5 bases). V lost 5 bases and J 2 bases, leaving 11 bases between the germline ends. The CDR3 totals 14 residues. From germline, CDR1 is SGHTA and CDR2 FQGNSA.

The genes are TRBV2 and TRBJ1-1; D is perhaps TRBD1 (6 bases). CDR3 length: 14 amino acids. V was shortened by 4 bases and J by 2 bases, with 11 bases between the two germline ends. The V gene's germline CDR1 is SNHLY and CDR2 FYNNEI. CDR3 amino acids: CASSVQGGNTEAFF. In DNA form, the CDR3 reads TGTGCCAGCAGTGTACAGGGCGGTAACACTGAAGCTTTCTTT.

V and J are TRBV6-5 and TRBJ2-7; D gene uncertain. Germline lookup yields CDR1 MNHEY and CDR2 SVGAGI. The CDR3 totals 14 residues. CDR3 DNA: TGTGCTACCCTACTCGACCCTAGCTCCTACGAGCAGTACTTC. It yields the protein CATLLDPSSYEQYF.

V is TRBV3-1 (or the pseudogene TRBV3-2) and J is TRBJ1-5; no reliable D call. The CDR3 spans 16 residues. The V gene's germline CDR1 is LGHDT and CDR2 YNNKEL (reference sequence). Trimming pared 0 bases from V and 2 bases from J, leaving 11 bases between. CDR3 bases: TGTGCCAGCAGCCAAGAGGGAGGAGGAGGCAATCAGCCCCAGCATTTT. It encodes CASSQEGGGGNQPQHF.

The chain joins TRBV2 to TRBJ2-4; D gene unclear. V lost 2 bases and J lost 2, with 10 bases in between. There are 15 residues in the CDR3. Germline V gives CDR1 SNHLY, CDR2 FYNNEI. CDR3 nucleotide sequence: TGTGCCAGCAGTGAATATCTGTTTTCCAAAAACATTCAGTACTTC. Residues: CASSEYLFSKNIQYF.

The chain joins TRBV9 to TRBJ2-5; D is unclear. V gave up 0 bases and J gave up 5 bases, with 11 bases separating them. This CDR3 region has 14 residues. Germline lookup yields CDR1 SGDLS and CDR2 YYNGEE. The CDR3 loop is CASSVGVRSETQYF. In DNA form, the CDR3 reads TGTGCCAGCAGCGTAGGCGTACGCTCGGAGACCCAGTACTTC. Full variable domain (outside the CDR3, taken from reference TRBV9 and TRBJ2-5): DSGVTQTPKHLITATGQRVTLRCSPRSGDLSVYWYQQSLDQGLQFLIQYYNGEERAKGNILERFSAQQFPDLHSELNLSSLELGDSALYFCASSVGVRSETQYFGPGTRLLVL.

This chain joins TRBV6-5 and TRBJ2-3; 8 bases match TRBD2. Germline V gene data show CDR1 as MNHEY and CDR2 as SVGAGI. V trimming: 0 bases; J trimming: 6 bases; junction bases outside the gene matches: 8. This CDR3 is built from 16 residues. CDR3 DNA: TGTGCCAGCAGTTACTCTGGGACTAGTGGGGATGATACGCAGTATTTT. Protein sequence: CASSYSGTSGDDTQYF.

Comments on this clone: Other DNA sequences from this sample encode an identical CDR3 as well. The chain has TRBV4-1 and TRBJ1-1; no clear D. The ends were cut back, 4 bases at V and 0 bases at J, with 6 bases in the middle. This CDR3 has 13 amino acids. CDR1 MGHRA and CDR2 YSYEKL come from the germline V gene. The CDR3 loop reads CASSPALNTEAFF. The CDR3 DNA sequence: TGCGCCAGCAGCCCGGCACTGAACACTGAAGCTTTCTTT.

The rearrangement links TRBV10-3 to TRBJ1-2; D ambiguous. Germline V lookup: CDR1 ENHRY, CDR2 SYGVKD. The CDR3 length is 13 residues. V lost 7 bases, J lost 0 bases, and 9 bases lay in between. Here the CDR3 DNA reads TGTGCCATCACTCCAGGTACTAACTATGGCTACACCTTC. This gives the protein CAITPGTNYGYTF.

The rearrangement links TRBV6-5 to TRBJ1-2, with 8 bases fitting TRBD1. V shed 5 bases, J shed 5 bases, and the junction held 10 bases outside the gene matches. Germline lookup yields CDR1 MNHEY and CDR2 SVGAGI. The CDR3 totals 15 residues. CDR3 coding DNA: TGTGCCAGCAGTAGGACAGGGCCAAAAACTTATGGCTACACCTTC. Translated, it gives CASSRTGPKTYGYTF.

This clone was observed a handful of times. The chain joins TRBV19 to TRBJ2-1, with 9 nucleotides matching TRBD2. The CDR3 extends over 16 amino acids. Germline lookup yields CDR1 LNHDA and CDR2 SQIVND (reference sequence). With 1 base clipped from V and 7 bases from J, the junction kept 8 bases outside the gene matches. CDR3 in amino acids: CASSIGWRGGRNEQFF. The CDR3, as DNA: TGTGCCAGTAGTATAGGTTGGCGGGGGGGCCGGAATGAGCAGTTCTTC.

The chain has TRBV7-2 and TRBJ1-2; the match to TRBD1 covers 7 bases. The V gene's germline CDR1 is SGHTA and CDR2 FQGNSA. V lost 5 bases to trimming and J lost 6 bases; unmatched junction nucleotides: 9. The length of the CDR3 is 14 residues. This CDR3 reads CASSLPTGTHGYTF. As DNA, the CDR3 is TGTGCCAGCAGCCTTCCGACAGGGACTCATGGCTACACCTTC.

The chain couples TRBV7-2 to TRBJ1-2; possibly TRBD1 for D (5 bases). Germline V gene lookup returns CDR1 SGHTA and CDR2 FQGNSA. This CDR3 has 15 residues. Trimming pared 2 bases from V and 8 bases from J, leaving 18 bases between. Written as DNA, the CDR3 is TGTGCCAGCAGCTTAAAGGCTTTGGGGGATCTGGGCTACACCTTC. Its protein product is CASSLKALGDLGYTF.